This T cell receptor (beta chain) stems from a study of response to subunit inactivated influenza vaccine. Comments on this clonotype: Its matching antigen is unknown.

CDR1 is SGHTA, CDR2 FQGNSA, per germline. V was pared by 4 bases and J by 1 base, with 13 bases between. This CDR3 has 15 amino acids. One entry per CDR3 protein results from TCRdb running MiXCR on the RT-PCR reads. The profile covers fewer than 350,000 distinct CDR3 sequences, with just over 20% appearing a single time and 10% to 13% taken by the ten largest. Study-wide findings and caveats: New T cells are recruited in small numbers by each seasonal influenza vaccination, according to the authors' suggestion.

Source: PBMCs from blood, taken 21 months after vaccination. The V and J genes are TRBV7-2 and TRBJ1-1; the D gene is possibly TRBD1 (6 bases). This TCR was recovered from a man aged 45-69 years who received an inactivated influenza vaccine. The CDR3 coding sequence is TGTGCCAGCAGCTCCAGCCCGACAGGGAACACTGAAGCTTTCTTT. This encodes CASSSSPTGNTEAFF.